This entry lists 10 T cell receptor beta chains sequenced from one sample in a study of blood T cell repertoires in COVID-19. Produced via immunoSEQ multiplex PCR; TCRdb's table is partial and in-frame only. The sample records about 140,000 clones, about 87% being singletons. The material sequenced was peripheral blood. The receptors stem from a human donor in a cohort sampled during active COVID-19.

This sequence joins TRBV9 and TRBJ2-1; 7 bases are shared with TRBD1. CDR1 SGDLS and CDR2 YYNGEE come from the germline V gene. CDR3 size: 15 residues. V lost 0 bases and J lost 6; bases outside the gene matches: 6. This CDR3 reads CASSVAERGLNEQFF. In nucleotides, the CDR3 is TGTGCCAGCAGCGTAGCTGAGAGGGGGCTCAATGAGCAGTTCTTC. The entire variable domain, with the rest obtained from reference TRBV9 and TRBJ2-1, is as follows: DSGVTQTPKHLITATGQRVTLRCSPRSGDLSVYWYQQSLDQGLQFLIQYYNGEERAKGNILERFSAQQFPDLHSELNLSSLELGDSALYFCASSVAERGLNEQFFGPGTRLTVL.

The rearrangement uses TRBV7-2 and TRBJ2-3; TRBD2 matches 13 bases. The CDR3 has 15 amino acids. Germline V gene lookup returns CDR1 SGHTA and CDR2 FQGNSA. V shed 3 bases and J 8 bases; nucleotides not matched to a gene: 5. CDR3 sequence reads: CASSFGLAGEGTQYF. CDR3 bases: TGTGCCAGCAGCTTTGGACTAGCGGGAGAGGGTACGCAGTATTTT.

This clone was seen once. This sequence joins TRBV5-6 and TRBJ2-7; TRBD1 aligns across 7 bases. This CDR3 is built from 15 residues. Looked up from germline, CDR1 is SGHDT and CDR2 is YYEEEE. The junction had 9 bases not matched to a gene; V was cut back by 3 bases and J by 3 bases. The CDR3 is CASSWGTVSLYEQYF. The CDR3 nucleotides are TGTGCCAGCAGCTGGGGGACAGTTAGCCTCTACGAGCAGTACTTC.

The chain couples TRBV11-2 to TRBJ1-1; 9 bases are a match to TRBD1. This CDR3 is 15 amino acids long. Germline V gives CDR1 SGHAT, CDR2 FQNNGV. V shed 4 bases and J 1 base; nucleotides not matched to a gene: 4. CDR3 protein: CASSSWTGANTEAFF. DNA for the CDR3: TGTGCCAGCAGCTCTTGGACAGGGGCGAACACTGAAGCTTTCTTT.

This clone has more than one count but fewer than ten. The chain is built from TRBV3-1 (or the pseudogene TRBV3-2) and TRBJ1-5; D is uncertain. V dropped 4 bases and J dropped 6 bases, with 10 bases sitting between them. CDR1 and CDR2 from the germline V gene are LGHDT and YNNKEL (reference sequence). The CDR3 loop spans 13 amino acids. DNA for the CDR3: TGTGCCAGCAGCCTTAACGTCGGTCAGCCCCAGCATTTT. This gives the protein CASSLNVGQPQHF.

The chain carries TRBV7-3 and TRBJ2-5; D is possibly TRBD1 (5 bases). This CDR3 region has 15 residues. V was cut by 3 bases and J by 0 bases, with 11 bases left in between. Per the germline V gene, CDR1 is SGHTA and CDR2 is FQGTGA. The CDR3 nucleotides read TGTGCCAGCAGCTTGCAGGGATCGTACCAAGAGACCCAGTACTTC. As protein: CASSLQGSYQETQYF.

This chain uses TRBV5-1 with TRBJ2-2; D perhaps matches TRBD2 (5 bases). CDR3 length: 16 amino acids. Germline lookup yields CDR1 SGHRS and CDR2 YFSETQ. Trimming stripped 1 base from V and 1 base from J, with 11 bases between. The CDR3 bases are TGCGCCAGCAGCTTGCGGGGAGCCGTGAACACCGGGGAGCTGTTTTTT. Translating gives CASSLRGAVNTGELFF.

V is TRBV7-9 and J is TRBJ1-3; 7 bases match TRBD1. V was pared by 4 bases and J by 2 bases, with 5 bases of the junction left unmatched. CDR3 length: 15 residues. CDR1 is SEHNR, CDR2 FQNEAQ, per germline (reference sequence). The CDR3 here is CASSSRGTAGNTIYF. The CDR3 coding sequence is TGTGCCAGCAGCTCCCGAGGGACAGCTGGAAACACCATATATTTT. The variable domain in full, with the rest retrieved from reference TRBV7-9 and TRBJ1-3, is DTGVSQNPRHKITKRGQNVTFRCDPISEHNRLYWYRQTLGQGPEFLTYFQNEAQLEKSRLLSDRFSAERPKGSFSTLEIQRTEQGDSAMYLCASSSRGTAGNTIYFGEGSWLTVV.

The rearrangement joins TRBV5-6 to TRBJ1-2; tentatively, D is TRBD1 (6 bases). The CDR3 consists of 14 residues. Trimming removed 1 base from V and 4 bases from J, with 11 bases in between. The germline V gene encodes CDR1 SGHDT and CDR2 YYEEEE. This CDR3 is CASSLSGHIYGYTF. As DNA, the CDR3 is TGTGCCAGCAGCTTGTCGGGACACATCTATGGCTACACCTTC. The complete variable domain, with remaining parts taken from reference TRBV5-6 and TRBJ1-2, reads DAGVTQSPTHLIKTRGQQVTLRCSPKSGHDTVSWYQQALGQGPQFIFQYYEEEERQRGNFPDRFSGHQFPNYSSELNVNALLLGDSALYLCASSLSGHIYGYTFGSGTRLTVV.

The chain couples TRBV7-9 to TRBJ2-1; the match to TRBD2 covers 10 bases. V trimming: 5 bases; J trimming: 9 bases; junction bases outside the gene matches: 13. The germline CDR1 and CDR2 sequences are SEHNR and FQNEAQ (reference sequence). CDR3 size: 16 residues. The DNA of the CDR3 is TGTGCCAGCAGCCTCTATAGCGGGGGGTTTCAGATTGAGCAGTTCTTC. Translating it yields CASSLYSGGFQIEQFF.